This TCR beta chain was profiled in a study of cytomegalovirus exposure and HLA in healthy donors. Study-level information: Among 398 genotyped donors, around 82% fell in the Caucasian-associated ancestry cluster. Study conclusions and caveats: CMV serostatus was the only immune exposure information that was available. Most TCR sequences were uncommon, yet certain public TCRs appeared in many donors.

This CDR3 region has 11 residues. Between the trimmed V and J ends, which lost 5 bases and 5 bases, there was a span of 6 bases. From germline, CDR1 is SGHTA and CDR2 FQGNSA. Of note for this clone: The target antigen is unknown.

The PCR made use of 60 Vbeta and 13 Jbeta primers. Measured with immunoSEQ multiplex PCR; TCRdb has only the in-frame clones, and not every one. The table has 90,000 or so clones, over 75% seen once. The chain uses TRBV7-2 and TRBJ2-5; D is unclear. The sequence was obtained from a male donor in good health and CMV-seropositive. Sequencing input: PBMCs. CDR3 nucleotide sequence: TGTGCCAGCAGCCCGCGGGAGACCCAGTACTTC. Amino acid sequence: CASSPRETQYF.